This T cell receptor beta chain derives from a study of blood T cell repertoires in COVID-19. The length of the CDR3 is 15 residues. The germline V and J ends were trimmed by 0 bases and 6 bases, with 13 bases remaining between them. Germline V gene lookup returns CDR1 SGDLS and CDR2 YYNGEE. Profiling relied on immunoSEQ multiplex PCR, and the TCRdb table lists in-frame clones only, not all of them. This sample carries about 210,000 clones, 88% of them seen once, and the ten largest clones take 2% to 2.5%. The chain carries TRBV9 and TRBJ2-1; D is unclear. The TCR was taken from a woman aged 40 to 50 with acute COVID-19. Sequencing was carried out using PBMCs or T cells enriched from blood (not recorded which). For the CDR3, the DNA is TGTGCCAGCAGCGTAGTGAGTAGCCAACGCAATGAGCAGTTCTTC. It encodes CASSVVSSQRNEQFF.